This T cell receptor (beta chain) was documented in a study of T cells in Graves' hyperthyroidism and ophthalmopathy (dated by TCRdb to between 2017 and 2020). Study-wide context: Peripheral blood samples were taken at the time of initial diagnosis, prior to any treatment. To identify TCR V-J signatures that set the groups apart, the researchers used a discovery cohort of 100 patients, made up of around 40 with Graves' ophthalmopathy and 57 with stable Graves' hyperthyroidism. An independent validation cohort of some 18 hyperthyroidism patients and 17 patients who later progressed to ophthalmopathy tested prospective prediction of ophthalmopathy. The 95 to 100 discovery patients were randomly divided into training and test sets at a 7:3 ratio. In addition, the study compared T-cell repertoires in thyroid tissue and in blood from five to seven Graves' hyperthyroidism patients. After blood sampling, hyperthyroidism patients were treated with methimazole at a starting dose of 30 mg daily, and ophthalmopathy patients were treated with high-dose intravenous methylprednisolone. TCR Vbeta CDR3 sequencing of some 140 peripheral blood samples (fewer than 45 ophthalmopathy, 75 to 80 hyperthyroidism and some 17 progressor patients) is reported in the paper.

V is reduced by 5 bases and J by 0 bases, leaving a spacing of 13 bases between them. The CDR3 numbers 14 residues from cysteine through phenylalanine. The only DNA kept is the CDR3, 42 bases in frame from the first base. The germline V gene encodes CDR1 DFQATT and CDR2 SNEGSKA (reference sequence). TCR beta CDR3 regions were amplified from RNA transcripts. The first round of RT-PCR for the TCR CDR3 was performed with the HTBI primer set and the Qiagen OneStep RT-PCR kit. The libraries were constructed in a second round of multiplex PCR and then size-selected and purified. Libraries were sequenced paired-end with 100 bp reads on an Illumina HiSeq2000. The paper's processing steps were these. SOAPnuke was used to process the raw data, throwing out any read that contained adapters or uncalled bases, had a mean Phred below 15, or lacked an exact constant-primer or identifier match. COPE v1.2.5 was used to merge high-quality paired reads, and clonotypes were defined as unique nucleotide sequences. Clonotypes were aligned to IMGT TRBV, TRBD and TRBJ reference segments using MiTCR v1.1. The analysis included only V-J combinations with a frequency above 0.0001, which together covered approximately 99% of the repertoires. The TCS score was defined as F50 (clonal expansion) divided by E x V (chaos), with BLOSUM62-based TCRdist calculated between CDR3 peptides within each V-J. Welch's t-statistics and random forest reduced roughly 500 V-J features to about 13, which were used in a naive Bayes classifier (R e1071). TCRdb trimmed public reads at Q25 via fastp, called clones via MiXCR and kept in-frame beta chains. Under each unique CDR3 protein, matching rows form one entry showing the most common genes and DNA. The authors' filters were not applied to this entry. A total of fewer than 500,000 distinct CDR3 sequences appear in this sample, about 15% of them only once. The ten biggest clones cover about 19% of the sample.

At least ten counts were recorded for this clonotype. Its antigen remains unidentified. Base qualities are missing; no much larger clone stands one base away. Study-wide findings and limitations: During validation, the model predicted progression to ophthalmopathy a median of about 6.5 months ahead of onset, with around 65% sensitivity and almost 75% specificity. Most expanded thyroid clonotypes (frequency above 0.001) were also detected in blood, suggesting blood repertoires may reflect thyroid immune responses. In cross-validation, a model built on a 13 V-J signature told ophthalmopathy apart from stable hyperthyroidism with approximately 90% sensitivity and approximately 84% specificity, and in testing the same model reached 80%/75%. No statistical method was used to set the sample size in advance, and investigators knew the group allocation.

Ophthalmopathy patients had moderately to severely active disease, with a Clinical Activity Score of 3 or more, a NOSPECS grade of 4 or more, and a disease duration of less than 3 months. Exclusion was applied to patients with uncontrolled infections, other autoimmune diseases, pregnancy or lactation. Diagnoses relied on clinical symptoms, serum thyroxine and TRAb, thyroid ultrasound and orbital computed tomography. PBMCs were isolated from about 10 ml of fresh peripheral blood by Ficoll-Paque density gradient centrifugation. Trizol reagent was used to extract total RNA, and RNA quality was then checked on an Agilent 2100 Bioanalyzer.

The sequencing input was blood. Recombination linked TRBV20-1 to TRBJ1-1; a weak D assignment points to TRBD1 (6 bases agree). This clonotype was sampled from a young woman with Graves' ophthalmopathy. The CDR3 corresponds to CSAVGGGMNTEAFF. The DNA sequence is as follows: TGCAGTGCTGTAGGGGGGGGGATGAACACTGAAGCTTTCTTT.